The 14 T cell receptor beta chains below all came from one sample that was sequenced in a study of OX40 agonist ivuxolimab in advanced cancers. Assay used: immunoSEQ multiplex PCR; TCRdb lists only in-frame clones, some missing. Of some 75,000 clones listed, approximately 81% are singletons. The sequencing here drew on CD4+ or CD8+ T cells sorted from blood, taken in a trial of the OX40 agonist ivuxolimab. Receptors originate from an adult with an advanced solid tumor such as melanoma, head and neck, liver or kidney cancer.

The V and J genes are TRBV27 and TRBJ2-3; TRBD2 matches at 8 bases. Trimming cost V 2 bases and J 1 base; bases outside gene matches: 8. The CDR3 covers 17 residues. Germline CDR1 reads MNHEY; CDR2 reads SMNVEV (reference sequence). CDR3 sequence reads: CASSLTASGLGTDTQYF. Here the CDR3 DNA reads TGTGCCAGCAGTTTAACGGCTAGCGGGTTAGGCACAGATACGCAGTATTTT.

The V and J genes are TRBV7-8 and TRBJ1-3, with D uncertain. Germline loops: CDR1 SGHVS, CDR2 FQNEAQ. The germline V and J ends were trimmed by 1 base and 0 bases, with 7 bases remaining between them. The CDR3 has 15 residues. The CDR3 region has the DNA TGTGCCAGCAGCTTAGATGGGTTCTCTGGAAACACCATATATTTT. Translated, it gives CASSLDGFSGNTIYF.

The chain is built from TRBV5-1 and TRBJ2-2; D is unclear. With 1 base removed from V and 4 bases from J, the gap between germline ends came to 8 bases. CDR1 is SGHRS, CDR2 YFSETQ, per germline. The CDR3 runs 14 residues. DNA of the CDR3: TGCGCCAGCAGCTTGAACGCCTTCACCGGGGAGCTGTTTTTT. Its protein product is CASSLNAFTGELFF.

The gene calls are TRBV7-9 and TRBJ2-7; D gene ambiguous. This CDR3 has 14 amino acids. V was clipped by 7 bases and J by 3 bases, with 16 bases between them. Germline CDR1 reads SEHNR; CDR2 reads FQNEAQ (reference sequence). The CDR3 spells CASTKEVPNYEQYF. The CDR3 DNA is TGTGCCAGCACTAAAGAGGTTCCTAACTACGAGCAGTACTTC.

In DNA form, the CDR3 reads TGTGCCAGCAGTGAAGCGCGGCAACCGGGACTGTTTTTT. This sequence encodes CASSEARQPGLFF. The chain carries TRBV2 and TRBJ1-4; no clear D. Germline V gene lookup returns CDR1 SNHLY and CDR2 FYNNEI. The CDR3 has 13 amino acids. V lost 0 bases and J lost 13, with 12 bases in between.

The chain joins TRBV14 to TRBJ1-1; D gene ambiguous. Germline lookup yields CDR1 SGHDN and CDR2 FVKESK. V was clipped by 4 bases and J by 0 bases, with 9 bases between them. CDR3 length: 14 residues. The CDR3 reads CASSLAGVNTEAFF. As DNA, the CDR3 is TGTGCCAGCAGCCTCGCGGGCGTGAACACTGAAGCTTTCTTT.

The chain carries TRBV15 and TRBJ2-7; 10 bases match TRBD1. CDR1 is LNHNV and CDR2 is YYDKDF in the germline V gene (reference sequence). J was trimmed by 2 bases and V by 0 bases; bases with no gene match: 4. The CDR3 contains 16 residues. As DNA, the CDR3 is TGTGCCACCAGCAGAGATCTGGACAGGGGGGCCTACGAGCAGTACTTC. It specifies CATSRDLDRGAYEQYF.

The chain couples TRBV4-1 to TRBJ2-3, with TRBD2 as a possible D gene (7 bases). Germline V CDR1 and CDR2: MGHRA, YSYEKL. V gave up 1 base and J gave up 4 bases, with 15 bases separating them. This CDR3 has 16 amino acids. The CDR3 sequence is CASSQVGIGGPDTQYF. The CDR3 nucleotides read TGCGCCAGCAGCCAAGTCGGAATCGGGGGGCCAGATACGCAGTATTTT.

The genes are TRBV28 and TRBJ2-7; tentatively, D is TRBD1 or TRBD2 (5 bases each). Trimming took off 3 bases at V and 3 bases at J, with 15 bases between the two ends. Looked up from germline, CDR1 is MDHEN and CDR2 is SYDVKM. The CDR3 length is 15 residues. This chain's CDR3 is CASSLSGTRGYEQYF. The CDR3 DNA is TGTGCCAGCAGTTTGTCCGGGACCCGAGGCTACGAGCAGTACTTC.

The chain combines TRBV11-1 with TRBJ1-1; the match to TRBD1 covers 7 bases. Germline CDR1 reads SGHAT; CDR2 reads FQDESV (reference sequence). This CDR3 has 17 amino acids. V dropped 7 bases and J dropped 0; count of bases not matched to a gene: 14. CDR3 sequence reads: CASTHRGGQKMNTEAFF. The DNA of the CDR3 is TGTGCCAGCACCCATAGGGGGGGACAGAAAATGAACACTGAAGCTTTCTTT.

The chain combines TRBV7-8 with TRBJ2-2; 11 bases agree with TRBD1. This CDR3 is 16 amino acids long. V was pared by 0 bases and J by 6 bases, with 3 bases of the junction left unmatched. CDR1 is SGHVS and CDR2 is FQNEAQ in the germline V gene. CDR3: CASSLAWDRGSGELFF. DNA of the CDR3: TGTGCCAGCAGCTTAGCATGGGACAGGGGGTCCGGGGAGCTGTTTTTT.

The CDR3 DNA is TGCGCCAGCAGCTTAACTAGCTTGGGGGGGAATAATTCACCCCTCCACTTT. Its protein product is CASSLTSLGGNNSPLHF. The V and J genes are TRBV4-3 and TRBJ1-6; the D gene is possibly TRBD1 (5 bases). The V end was cut by 5 bases, the J end by 5 bases, with 19 bases between. Germline V gene data show CDR1 as LGHNA and CDR2 as YSLEER. CDR3 length equals 17 residues.

CDR3 loop: CATSMTGTNYGYTF. CDR3 coding DNA: TGTGCCACCAGCATGACAGGCACTAACTATGGCTACACCTTC. J is TRBJ1-2 and V is TRBV15; D is perhaps TRBD1 (6 bases). The length of the CDR3 is 14 residues. The ends were cut back, 4 bases at V and 0 bases at J, with 9 bases in the middle. Germline-derived CDR1 and CDR2 are LNHNV and YYDKDF (reference sequence).

The chain couples TRBV5-1 to TRBJ2-3; no clear D. The V end lost 1 base, the J end lost 0 bases, and 9 bases lay between the germline ends. CDR1 is SGHRS, CDR2 YFSETQ, per germline. The CDR3 loop spans 15 amino acids. The CDR3 spells CASSLWGSSTDTQYF. The CDR3 DNA reads as TGCGCCAGCAGCTTGTGGGGTTCCAGCACAGATACGCAGTATTTT. The variable domain in full, with the rest retrieved from reference TRBV5-1 and TRBJ2-3, is KAGVTQTPRYLIKTRGQQVTLSCSPISGHRSVSWYQQTPGQGLQFLFEYFSETQRNKGNFPGRFSGRQFSNSRSEMNVSTLELGDSALYLCASSLWGSSTDTQYFGPGTRLTVL.